By sample share, the clone carrying this TCR beta chain is medium-sized. Its antigen is undetermined. Time point reported: sample taken at primary tumor resection. Unsorted whole RNA from tumor, nontumor lung or frozen PBMC underwent sequencing. Untreated early-stage non-small cell lung cancer patients, 55 to 85 in total, were the donors. Every individual TCR cDNA molecule carried its own unique molecular identifier, which allowed correction of PCR and sequencing errors. Via MiXCR, TCRdb re-called the 5' RACE reads, giving one row per CDR3 protein. The sample lists about 14,000 distinct CDR3 sequences; over 9.5% were seen once. This CDR3 comprises 11 residues. Germline lookup yields CDR1 MNHEY and CDR2 SVGAGI. V was shortened by 6 bases and J by 10 bases, with 11 bases between the two germline ends. This record comes from a study of spatial heterogeneity in lung cancer. Study-wide results and limits: Expanded tumor TCRs that were ubiquitous appeared in blood more at resection than follow-up.

This clonotype was sampled from a male donor with early-stage non-small cell lung cancer. Sample: PBMCs, taken at surgery. The chain employs TRBV6-5 and TRBJ2-3, with D tentatively TRBD1 (6 bases). The CDR3 DNA reads TGTGCCAGCAGGTCAGGGGATGCGCAGTATTTT. It specifies CASRSGDAQYF.